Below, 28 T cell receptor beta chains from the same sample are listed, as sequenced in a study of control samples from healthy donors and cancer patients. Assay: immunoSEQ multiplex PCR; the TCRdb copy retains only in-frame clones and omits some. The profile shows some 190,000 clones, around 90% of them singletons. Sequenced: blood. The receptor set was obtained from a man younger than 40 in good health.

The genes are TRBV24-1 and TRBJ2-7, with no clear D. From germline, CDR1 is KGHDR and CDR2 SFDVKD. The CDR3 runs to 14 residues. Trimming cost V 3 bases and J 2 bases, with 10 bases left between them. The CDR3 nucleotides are TGTGCCACCAGTGATCGAGGTGTCACCTACGAGCAGTACTTC. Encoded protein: CATSDRGVTYEQYF.

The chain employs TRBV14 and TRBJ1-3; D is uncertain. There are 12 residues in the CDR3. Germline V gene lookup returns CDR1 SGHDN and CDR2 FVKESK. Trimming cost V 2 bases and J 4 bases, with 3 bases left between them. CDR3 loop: CASSQRGNTIYF. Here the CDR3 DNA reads TGTGCCAGCAGCCAACGAGGAAACACCATATATTTT.

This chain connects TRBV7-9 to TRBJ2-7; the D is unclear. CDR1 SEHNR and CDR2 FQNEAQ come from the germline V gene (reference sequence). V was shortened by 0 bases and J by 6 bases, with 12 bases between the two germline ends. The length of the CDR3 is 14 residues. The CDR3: CASSLALGPSEQYF. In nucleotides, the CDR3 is TGTGCCAGCAGCTTAGCGTTGGGTCCATCCGAGCAGTACTTC.

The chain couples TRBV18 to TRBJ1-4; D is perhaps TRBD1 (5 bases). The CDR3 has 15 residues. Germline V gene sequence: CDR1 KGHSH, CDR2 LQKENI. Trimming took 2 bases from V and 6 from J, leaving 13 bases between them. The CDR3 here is CASSPVRVFDEKLFF. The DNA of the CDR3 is TGTGCCAGCTCACCAGTCAGGGTGTTTGATGAAAAACTGTTTTTT.

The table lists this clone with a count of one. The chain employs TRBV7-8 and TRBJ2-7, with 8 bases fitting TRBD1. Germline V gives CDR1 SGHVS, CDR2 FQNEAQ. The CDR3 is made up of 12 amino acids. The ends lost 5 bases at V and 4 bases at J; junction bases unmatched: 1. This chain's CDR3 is CASSRTGYEQYF. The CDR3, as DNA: TGTGCCAGCAGCAGGACAGGGTACGAGCAGTACTTC.

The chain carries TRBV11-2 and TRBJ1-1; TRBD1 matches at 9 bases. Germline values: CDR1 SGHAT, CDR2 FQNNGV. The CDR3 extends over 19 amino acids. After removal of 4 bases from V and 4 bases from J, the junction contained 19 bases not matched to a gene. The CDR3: CASSSRTGVRLLEGTEAFF. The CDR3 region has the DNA TGTGCCAGCAGCTCGAGGACAGGGGTCCGTTTGTTGGAGGGCACTGAAGCTTTCTTT.

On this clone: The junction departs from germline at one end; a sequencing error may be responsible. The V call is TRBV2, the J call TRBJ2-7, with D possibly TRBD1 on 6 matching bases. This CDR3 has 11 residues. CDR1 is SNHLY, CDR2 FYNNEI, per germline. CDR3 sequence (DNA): TGTGCCAGCAGGGCTAACAGGGTCTCGTCTTTC. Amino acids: CASRANRVSSF. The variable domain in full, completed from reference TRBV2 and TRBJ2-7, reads EPEVTQTPSHQVTQMGQEVILRCVPISNHLYFYWYRQILGQKVEFLVSFYNNEISEKSEIFDDQFSVERPDGSNFTLKIRSTKLEDSAMYFCASRANRVSSFGPGTRLTVT.

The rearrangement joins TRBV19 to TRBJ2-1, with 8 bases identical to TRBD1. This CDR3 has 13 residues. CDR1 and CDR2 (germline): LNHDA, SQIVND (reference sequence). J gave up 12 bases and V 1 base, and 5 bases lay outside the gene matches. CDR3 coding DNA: TGTGCCAGTAGTATAGCCTGGACAGGGTTGCAGTTCTTC. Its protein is CASSIAWTGLQFF.

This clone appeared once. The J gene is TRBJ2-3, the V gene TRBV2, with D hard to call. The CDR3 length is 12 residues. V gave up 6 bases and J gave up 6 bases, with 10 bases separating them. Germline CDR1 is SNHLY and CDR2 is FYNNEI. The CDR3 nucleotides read TGTGCCAGCAGGTACGATACGGATACGCAGTATTTT. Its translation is CASRYDTDTQYF.

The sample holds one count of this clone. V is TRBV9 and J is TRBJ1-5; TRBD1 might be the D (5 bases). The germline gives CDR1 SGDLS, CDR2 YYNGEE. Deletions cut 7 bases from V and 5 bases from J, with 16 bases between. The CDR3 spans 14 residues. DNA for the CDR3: TGTGCCAGCGGGGACGGGGCCGCAGATCAGCCCCAGCATTTT. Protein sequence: CASGDGAADQPQHF.

This CDR3 reads CASSLMGSNQPQHF. The CDR3 nucleotides read TGTGCCAGCAGCTTAATGGGGAGCAATCAGCCCCAGCATTTT. The rearrangement links TRBV11-2 to TRBJ1-5; D not resolved. This CDR3 contains 14 residues. Germline V lookup: CDR1 SGHAT, CDR2 FQNNGV. V shed 2 bases and J shed 1 base, with 6 bases lying between them.

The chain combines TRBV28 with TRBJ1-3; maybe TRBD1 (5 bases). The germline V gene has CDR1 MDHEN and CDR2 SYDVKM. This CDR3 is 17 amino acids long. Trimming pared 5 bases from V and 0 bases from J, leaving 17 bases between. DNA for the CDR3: TGTGCCAGCAGTACGGGAGGGGTAATCCGCTCTGGAAACACCATATATTTT. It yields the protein CASSTGGVIRSGNTIYF.

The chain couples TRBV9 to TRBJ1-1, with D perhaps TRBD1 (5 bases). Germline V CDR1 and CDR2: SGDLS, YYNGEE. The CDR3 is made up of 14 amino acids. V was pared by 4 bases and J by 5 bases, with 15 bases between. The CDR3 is CASSIGHQFTEAFF. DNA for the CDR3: TGTGCCAGCAGCATTGGACACCAATTTACTGAAGCTTTCTTT.

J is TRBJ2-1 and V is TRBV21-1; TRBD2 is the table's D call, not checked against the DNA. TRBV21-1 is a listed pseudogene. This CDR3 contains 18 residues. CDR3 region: CASSLPTSGGAPYNEQFF. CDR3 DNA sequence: TGTGCCAGCAGCTTACCGACTAGCGGGGGGGCCCCCTACAATGAGCAGTTCTTC.

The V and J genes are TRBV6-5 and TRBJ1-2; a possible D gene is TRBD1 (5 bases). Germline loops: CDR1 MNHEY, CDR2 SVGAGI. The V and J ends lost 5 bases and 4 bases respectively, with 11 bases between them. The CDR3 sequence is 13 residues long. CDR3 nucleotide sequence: TGTGCCAGCAGTAAGGAAGGGGCCTATGGCTACACCTTC. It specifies CASSKEGAYGYTF.

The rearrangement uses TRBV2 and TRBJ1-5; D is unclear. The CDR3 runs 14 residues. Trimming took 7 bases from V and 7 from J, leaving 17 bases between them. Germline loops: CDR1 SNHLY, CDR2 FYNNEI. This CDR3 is CASNWAQARQPQHF. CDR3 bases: TGTGCCAGCAATTGGGCTCAGGCGCGGCAGCCCCAGCATTTT. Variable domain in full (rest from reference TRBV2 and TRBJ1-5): EPEVTQTPSHQVTQMGQEVILRCVPISNHLYFYWYRQILGQKVEFLVSFYNNEISEKSEIFDDQFSVERPDGSNFTLKIRSTKLEDSAMYFCASNWAQARQPQHFGDGTRLSIL.

CDR3 amino acids: CASGFLGTAWHSGNTIYF. As DNA, the CDR3 is TGTGCTAGTGGTTTCCTCGGGACAGCGTGGCACTCTGGAAACACCATATATTTT. V is TRBV12-5 and J is TRBJ1-3; 7 bases are a match to TRBD1. The J segment lost 0 bases and the V segment lost 3 bases, leaving 11 bases of the junction unmatched. This CDR3 is built from 18 residues. CDR1 LGHNT and CDR2 FRNRAP come from the germline V gene.

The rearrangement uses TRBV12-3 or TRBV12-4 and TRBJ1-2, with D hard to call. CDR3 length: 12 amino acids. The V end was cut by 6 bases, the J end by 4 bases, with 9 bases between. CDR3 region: CASSPSIYGYTF. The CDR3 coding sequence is TGTGCCAGCAGCCCCTCCATCTATGGCTACACCTTC.

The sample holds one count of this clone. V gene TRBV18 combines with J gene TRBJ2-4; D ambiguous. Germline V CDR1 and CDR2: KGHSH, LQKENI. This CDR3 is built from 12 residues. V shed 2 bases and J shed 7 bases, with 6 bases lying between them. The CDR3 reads CASSPAVNIQYF. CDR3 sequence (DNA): TGTGCCAGCTCACCAGCCGTTAACATTCAGTACTTC.

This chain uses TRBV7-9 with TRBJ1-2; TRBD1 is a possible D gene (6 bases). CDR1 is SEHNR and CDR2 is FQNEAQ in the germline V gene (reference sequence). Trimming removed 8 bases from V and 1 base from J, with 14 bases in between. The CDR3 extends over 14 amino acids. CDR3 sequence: CASGDRNFNYGYTF. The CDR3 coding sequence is TGTGCCAGCGGCGACAGGAACTTTAACTATGGCTACACCTTC.

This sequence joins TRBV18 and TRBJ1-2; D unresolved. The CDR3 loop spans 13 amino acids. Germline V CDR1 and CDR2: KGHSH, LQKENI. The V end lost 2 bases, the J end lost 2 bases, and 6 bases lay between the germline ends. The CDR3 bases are TGTGCCAGCTCACCAAGGGAGAACTATGGCTACACCTTC. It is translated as CASSPRENYGYTF.

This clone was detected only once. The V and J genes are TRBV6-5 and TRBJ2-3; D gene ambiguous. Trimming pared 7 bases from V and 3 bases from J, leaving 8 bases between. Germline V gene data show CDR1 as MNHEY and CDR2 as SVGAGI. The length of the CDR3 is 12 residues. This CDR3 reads CASTVLTDTQYF. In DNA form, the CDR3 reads TGTGCCAGCACTGTACTGACAGATACGCAGTATTTT.

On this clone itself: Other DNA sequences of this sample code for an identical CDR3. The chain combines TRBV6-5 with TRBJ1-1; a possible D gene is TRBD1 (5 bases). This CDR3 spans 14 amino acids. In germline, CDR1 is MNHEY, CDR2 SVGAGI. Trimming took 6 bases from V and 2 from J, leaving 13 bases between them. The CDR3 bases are TGTGCCAGCAGCCGGGACCGGCTTAACACTGAAGCTTTCTTT. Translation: CASSRDRLNTEAFF.

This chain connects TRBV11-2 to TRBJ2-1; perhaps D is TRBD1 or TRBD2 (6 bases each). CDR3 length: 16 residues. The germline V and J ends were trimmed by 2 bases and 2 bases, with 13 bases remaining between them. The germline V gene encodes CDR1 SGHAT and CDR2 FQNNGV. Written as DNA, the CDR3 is TGTGCCAGCAGCTTATCGGGGGCCCCCCCCTACAATGAGCAGTTCTTC. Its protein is CASSLSGAPPYNEQFF.

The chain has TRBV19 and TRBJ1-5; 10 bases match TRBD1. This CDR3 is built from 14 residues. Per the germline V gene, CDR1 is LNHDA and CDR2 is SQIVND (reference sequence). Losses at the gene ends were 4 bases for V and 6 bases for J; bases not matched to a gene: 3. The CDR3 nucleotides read TGTGCCAGTAGTACGGGACAGGGGCGTCAGCCCCAGCATTTT. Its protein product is CASSTGQGRQPQHF.

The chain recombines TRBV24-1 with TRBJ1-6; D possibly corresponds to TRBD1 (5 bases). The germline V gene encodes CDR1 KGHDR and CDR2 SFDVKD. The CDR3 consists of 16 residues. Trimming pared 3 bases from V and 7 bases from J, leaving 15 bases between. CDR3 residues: CATSDATYRGNSPLHF. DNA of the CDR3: TGTGCCACCAGTGATGCGACCTACCGGGGGAATTCACCCCTCCACTTT.

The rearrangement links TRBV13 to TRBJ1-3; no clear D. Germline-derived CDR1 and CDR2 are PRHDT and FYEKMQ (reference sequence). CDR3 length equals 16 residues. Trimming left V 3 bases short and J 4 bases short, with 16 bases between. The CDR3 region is CASSFRAGQSGNTIYF. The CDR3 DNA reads TGTGCCAGCAGCTTTCGAGCAGGTCAATCCGGAAACACCATATATTTT. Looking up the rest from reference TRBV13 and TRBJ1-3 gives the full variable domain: AAGVIQSPRHLIKEKRETATLKCYPIPRHDTVYWYQQGPGQDPQFLISFYEKMQSDKGSIPDRFSAQQFSDYHSELNMSSLELGDSALYFCASSFRAGQSGNTIYFGEGSWLTVV.

In DNA, the CDR3 is TGTGCCAGCAAGGCAGAGATGTATGGCTACACCTTC. Protein: CASKAEMYGYTF. The chain is built from TRBV9 and TRBJ1-2; D gene ambiguous. The CDR3 extends over 12 amino acids. The germline V gene has CDR1 SGDLS and CDR2 YYNGEE. Trimming took 6 bases from V and 5 from J, leaving 11 bases between them.